The 29 T cell receptor beta chains given below trace back to one sample, sequenced in a study of T cells after yellow fever vaccination. TCRdb called the 5' RACE reads again in MiXCR, with one record for every CDR3 protein. The table lists 450,000 to 550,000 distinct CDR3 sequences, just over 20% of them singletons. The source was PBMCs, collected 21 days after the first yellow fever vaccination. These TCRs come from a young man who received the YFV17D yellow fever vaccine.

This clonotype was picked up a small number of times. The chain is built from TRBV3-1 and TRBJ2-1; D is uncertain. V gave up 0 bases and J gave up 6 bases, with 6 bases separating them. Germline values: CDR1 LGHDT, CDR2 YNNKEL (reference sequence). This CDR3 spans 13 amino acids. The CDR3 loop reads CASSQEGSNEQFF. In nucleotides, the CDR3 is TGTGCCAGCAGCCAAGAAGGCAGCAATGAGCAGTTCTTC.

This clonotype was detected a few times. The J gene is TRBJ1-2, the V gene TRBV4-1, with 7 bases matching TRBD1. This CDR3 region has 15 residues. Trimming cost V 1 base and J 2 bases; bases outside gene matches: 4. The V gene's germline CDR1 is MGHRA and CDR2 YSYEKL. CDR3 amino acids: CASSQGQGPNYGYTF. The DNA of the CDR3 is TGCGCCAGCAGCCAAGGACAGGGACCAAACTATGGCTACACCTTC.

The chain links TRBV12-3 or TRBV12-4 to TRBJ1-5; D is ambiguous. The CDR3 loop spans 14 amino acids. V lost 3 bases, J lost 0 bases, and 6 bases lay in between. The DNA of the CDR3 is TGTGCCAGCAGTTTGGGCATTAGCAATCAGCCCCAGCATTTT. This gives the protein CASSLGISNQPQHF.

The chain links TRBV6-2 or TRBV6-3 to TRBJ1-2; TRBD1 matches 8 bases. Germline assignment: CDR1 MNHEY and CDR2 SVGEGT. V was pared by 7 bases and J by 8 bases, with 6 bases of the junction left unmatched. This CDR3 is 12 amino acids long. CDR3 region: CASTQGADGYTF. CDR3 nucleotide sequence: TGTGCCAGCACTCAGGGGGCGGACGGCTACACCTTC.

In its sample, this clonotype was seen many times. The chain joins TRBV5-1 to TRBJ1-3, with unresolved D. Germline CDR1 and CDR2: SGHRS and YFSETQ. The CDR3 sequence is 15 residues long. Trimming shortened V by 4 bases and J by 0 bases, and 11 bases separated the two germline ends. The CDR3 nucleotides read TGCGCCAGCAGCCTCCTCGAAAACTCTGGAAACACCATATATTTT. As protein: CASSLLENSGNTIYF.

The CDR3 region has the DNA TGCAGTGCCCGACAGGGGGTGGATGAGCAGTTCTTC. Its translation is CSARQGVDEQFF. The rearrangement uses TRBV20-1 and TRBJ2-1; 9 bases are a match to TRBD1. This CDR3 spans 12 amino acids. V shed 6 bases, J shed 8 bases, and the junction held 5 bases outside the gene matches. Looked up from germline, CDR1 is DFQATT and CDR2 is SNEGSKA (reference sequence).

This clonotype was observed a few times. The chain has TRBV7-9 and TRBJ2-1, with D possibly TRBD1 on 6 matching bases. CDR1 is SEHNR and CDR2 is FQNEAQ in the germline V gene (reference sequence). The CDR3 sequence is 16 residues long. The ends were cut back, 2 bases at V and 5 bases at J, with 16 bases in the middle. In nucleotides, the CDR3 is TGTGCCAGCAGCTTAACCGGTTACAGGGCCCACAATGAGCAGTTCTTC. Its translation: CASSLTGYRAHNEQFF.

The V gene is TRBV16, the J gene TRBJ1-1; D uncertain. Trimming took 1 base from V and 6 from J, leaving 9 bases between them. The CDR3 has 13 residues. CDR1 is KGHSY and CDR2 is FQNENV in the germline V gene. The CDR3 region has the DNA TGTGCCAGCAGCCAATTTTTGCTTTCTGAAGCTTTCTTT. It is translated as CASSQFLLSEAFF.

This clonotype was observed a few times. This chain connects TRBV5-1 to TRBJ2-5; 13 bases fit TRBD2. The germline CDR1 and CDR2 sequences are SGHRS and YFSETQ. V trimming: 3 bases; J trimming: 2 bases; junction bases outside the gene matches: 13. The CDR3 totals 19 residues. CDR3: CASSSPTGLAGVRQETQYF. The CDR3 bases are TGCGCCAGCAGCTCCCCGACAGGACTAGCGGGGGTGAGGCAAGAGACCCAGTACTTC.

The chain joins TRBV10-1 to TRBJ1-1; 8 bases are shared with TRBD1. Germline lookup yields CDR1 WNHNN and CDR2 SYGVQD (reference sequence). This CDR3 has 15 residues. V lost 0 bases, J lost 1 base, and 1 base stayed unmatched. As DNA, the CDR3 is TGCGCCAGCAGTGAGTCCGGACAGGGGAACACTGAAGCTTTCTTT. It encodes CASSESGQGNTEAFF.

The rearrangement joins TRBV25-1 to TRBJ1-1, with D perhaps matching TRBD1 (5 bases). Germline loops: CDR1 MGHDK, CDR2 SYGVNS. This CDR3 has 13 amino acids. Trimming took off 1 base at V and 4 bases at J, with 7 bases between the two ends. This chain's CDR3 is CASSEWRGTEAFF. For the CDR3, the DNA is TGTGCCAGCAGTGAATGGAGGGGCACTGAAGCTTTCTTT. Complete variable domain (other parts from reference TRBV25-1 and TRBJ1-1): EADIYQTPRYLVIGTGKKITLECSQTMGHDKMYWYQQDPGMELHLIHYSYGVNSTEKGDLSSESTVSRIRTEHFPLTLESARPSHTSQYLCASSEWRGTEAFFGQGTRLTVV.

The sample holds a few counts of this clonotype. This rearrangement joins TRBV24-1 to TRBJ1-1, with a possible D match to TRBD1 (5 bases). Germline V gives CDR1 KGHDR, CDR2 SFDVKD. V lost 3 bases and J 1 base, leaving 11 bases between the germline ends. This CDR3 has 15 residues. CDR3 amino acids: CATSDPQETNTEAFF. The CDR3 DNA reads as TGTGCCACCAGTGATCCACAGGAGACGAACACTGAAGCTTTCTTT.

The chain couples TRBV10-3 to TRBJ2-5, with no clear D. The V end was cut by 2 bases, the J end by 0 bases, with 7 bases between. This CDR3 has 14 residues. Germline V gene lookup returns CDR1 ENHRY and CDR2 SYGVKD. CDR3 amino acids: CAISERTHQETQYF. In nucleotides, the CDR3 is TGTGCCATCAGTGAGCGCACACACCAAGAGACCCAGTACTTC.

CDR3 loop: CASGFHGLGVNTQYF. The CDR3 DNA follows: TGTGCTAGTGGTTTCCACGGCTTGGGGGTCAATACGCAGTATTTT. The chain uses TRBV12-5 and TRBJ2-3; D may be TRBD1 or TRBD2 (5 bases each). V shed 3 bases and J shed 7 bases, with 17 bases lying between them. The CDR3 contains 15 residues. Germline V gene lookup returns CDR1 LGHNT and CDR2 FRNRAP. Drawing the rest from reference TRBV12-5 and TRBJ2-3, the complete variable domain is DARVTQTPRHKVTEMGQEVTMRCQPILGHNTVFWYRQTMMQGLELLAYFRNRAPLDDSGMPKDRFSAEMPDATLATLKIQPSEPRDSAVYFCASGFHGLGVNTQYFGPGTRLTVL.

Worth noting for this clonotype: A far larger clone differs by one base, so this is likely a read error. The chain couples TRBV7-2 to TRBJ2-3; D is perhaps TRBD1 or TRBD2 (6 bases each). The germline gives CDR1 SGHTA, CDR2 FQGNSA. There are 12 residues in the CDR3. The CDR3 DNA is TGTGCCAGCAGCAGTAGGGGGGATACGCGGTATTTT. The encoded protein is CASSSRGDTRYF.

CDR3 sequence reads: CASSLAWTGFTEAFF. The CDR3 nucleotides read TGTGCCAGCAGCTTAGCCTGGACAGGGTTCACTGAAGCTTTCTTT. The rearrangement links TRBV7-2 to TRBJ1-1, with 8 bases identical to TRBD1. Germline CDR1 reads SGHTA; CDR2 reads FQGNSA. This CDR3 region has 15 residues. V shed 0 bases, J shed 4 bases, and the junction held 4 bases outside the gene matches.

This clonotype appeared a few times. This chain links TRBV28 with TRBJ2-1; no definite D call. CDR1 and CDR2 from the germline V gene are MDHEN and SYDVKM. The CDR3 is made up of 17 amino acids. V lost 4 bases and J lost 0, with 16 bases in between. Here the CDR3 reads CASSSQLTGSSYNEQFF. The CDR3 nucleotides are TGTGCCAGCAGTTCCCAACTAACGGGTAGCTCCTACAATGAGCAGTTCTTC.

The V call is TRBV12-3 or TRBV12-4, the J call TRBJ2-7, with D uncertain. The CDR3 extends over 13 amino acids. V gave up 6 bases and J gave up 1 base, with 10 bases separating them. This chain's CDR3 is CASSTTRSYEQYF. In DNA, the CDR3 is TGTGCCAGCAGCACGACCCGATCCTACGAGCAGTACTTC.

This clonotype has only a few counts. The rearrangement links TRBV5-1 to TRBJ2-7, with 7 nucleotides matching TRBD1. V was pared by 0 bases and J by 6 bases, with 3 bases of the junction left unmatched. Germline CDR1 SGHRS, CDR2 YFSETQ. The CDR3 consists of 13 residues. The CDR3 spells CASSLVPGGEQYV. For the CDR3, the DNA is TGCGCCAGCAGCTTGGTGCCAGGGGGCGAGCAGTACGTC.

In this sample, this clonotype turned up a few times. This chain uses TRBV7-9 with TRBJ2-5; 10 bases agree with TRBD2. The germline V gene has CDR1 SEHNR and CDR2 FQNEAQ (reference sequence). The CDR3 extends over 16 amino acids. V shed 5 bases, J shed 5 bases, and the junction held 11 bases outside the gene matches. In nucleotides, the CDR3 is TGTGCCAGCAGCGAGCGGACTAGCGGCGTCCGTGAGACCCAGTACTTC. It codes for CASSERTSGVRETQYF.

This clonotype has ten or more counts. V is TRBV18 and J is TRBJ1-2; 7 nucleotides match TRBD1. The CDR3 is 14 amino acids. V dropped 8 bases and J dropped 7; count of bases not matched to a gene: 13. Germline lookup yields CDR1 KGHSH and CDR2 LQKENI. CDR3 coding DNA: TGTGCCAGCCTTGGGGACAGCGGTCCCTCTGGCTACACCTTC. Translation gives CASLGDSGPSGYTF.

A few counts support this clonotype. The V gene is TRBV29-1, the J gene TRBJ2-7; a possible D gene is TRBD2 (7 bases). The germline V gene has CDR1 SQVTM and CDR2 ANQGSEA. CDR3 length equals 17 residues. The V end lost 0 bases, the J end lost 0 bases, and 18 bases lay between the germline ends. CDR3 sequence reads: CSVEDLRRGGPSYEQYF. The CDR3, as DNA: TGCAGCGTTGAAGATCTAAGGAGGGGGGGTCCCTCCTACGAGCAGTACTTC.

The chain employs TRBV6-1 and TRBJ2-1; TRBD1 aligns across 7 bases. The CDR3 totals 13 residues. V gave up 8 bases and J gave up 7 bases; unmatched junction bases: 8. The germline V gene has CDR1 MNHNS and CDR2 SASEGT. Written as DNA, the CDR3 is TGTGCCAGCTCAGACAGGGTTCGGAATGAGCAGTTCTTC. This codes for CASSDRVRNEQFF.

This clonotype turned up a few times. This chain links TRBV11-2 with TRBJ2-1; perhaps D is TRBD1 or TRBD2 (5 bases each). Trimming stripped 0 bases from V and 3 bases from J, with 12 bases between. Germline assignment: CDR1 SGHAT and CDR2 FQNNGV. The CDR3 is made up of 16 amino acids. Here the CDR3 DNA reads TGTGCCAGCAGCTTAGATCCGGGGACCTTCTACAATGAGCAGTTCTTC. As protein: CASSLDPGTFYNEQFF.

This clonotype was found a few times. This chain links TRBV7-9 with TRBJ2-1; D is possibly TRBD1 or TRBD2 (6 bases each). CDR1 and CDR2 from the germline V gene are SEHNR and FQNEAQ (reference sequence). V gave up 7 bases and J gave up 0 bases, with 19 bases separating them. The CDR3 has 17 amino acids. CDR3 coding DNA: TGTGCCAGCACCTCGGAGGGGGTCGGGAGCTCCTACAATGAGCAGTTCTTC. Its protein is CASTSEGVGSSYNEQFF. Drawing the rest from reference TRBV7-9 and TRBJ2-1, the complete variable domain is DTGVSQNPRHKITKRGQNVTFRCDPISEHNRLYWYRQTLGQGPEFLTYFQNEAQLEKSRLLSDRFSAERPKGSFSTLEIQRTEQGDSAMYLCASTSEGVGSSYNEQFFGPGTRLTVL.

V usage is TRBV6-2 or TRBV6-3 and J usage is TRBJ1-5; D gene uncertain. CDR1 is MNHEY, CDR2 SVGEGT, per germline. The CDR3 consists of 12 residues. Trimming removed 6 bases at V and 4 bases at J, with 7 bases between. CDR3 sequence: CASRGLNQPQHF. DNA for the CDR3: TGTGCCAGCAGGGGGTTGAATCAGCCCCAGCATTTT.

The V call is TRBV5-4, the J call TRBJ1-3; D is unclear. The CDR3 totals 16 residues. The V end lost 4 bases, the J end lost 0 bases, and 14 bases lay between the germline ends. The germline V gene encodes CDR1 SGHNT and CDR2 YYREEE (reference sequence). The CDR3 region has the DNA TGTGCCAGCAGCCGAGAAGGACCGTACTCTGGAAACACCATATATTTT. This codes for CASSREGPYSGNTIYF.

The rearrangement links TRBV4-3 to TRBJ1-1; no clear D gene. CDR3 size: 15 residues. Germline CDR1 LGHNA, CDR2 YSLEER. V was clipped by 0 bases and J by 3 bases, with 11 bases between them. CDR3 sequence reads: CASSQDSLGDTEAFF. CDR3 nucleotides: TGCGCCAGCAGCCAAGACAGTCTTGGGGACACTGAAGCTTTCTTT.

This chain uses TRBV6-1 with TRBJ1-2, with a weak D call TRBD1 (5 bases). V was pared by 6 bases and J by 3 bases, with 20 bases between. CDR3 length: 16 residues. Germline V gene data show CDR1 as MNHNS and CDR2 as SASEGT. CDR3 DNA sequence: TGTGCCAGCAGCGCAGAACTGGGGGGTGTGGACTATGGCTACACCTTC. Amino acids: CASSAELGGVDYGYTF.